The next 16 T cell receptor beta chains were all read from a single sample in a study of shared clonotypes between healthy human individuals. The protocol was immunoSEQ multiplex PCR, while the TCRdb copy is restricted to in-frame clones and leaves out a portion. This sample yields 2 million to 2.5 million clones, of which about 93% are seen a single time; about 1.8% belongs to the top ten. Naivety among CD8 cells was defined by CD45RO negativity and positive CCR7 selection, thereby excluding terminally differentiated effector memory CD45RA+ cells. Source material: naive CD8+ T cells from PBMCs. These receptors were collected from a man aged 18-30 years in good health. Some clones in this sample may be carry-over from other donors' samples.

On this clone itself: The same CDR3 is also encoded by other DNA sequences in this sample. The rearrangement links TRBV9 to TRBJ2-1; 12 bases line up with TRBD2. CDR1 SGDLS and CDR2 YYNGEE come from the germline V gene. V lost 3 bases to trimming and J lost 7 bases; unmatched junction nucleotides: 5. The CDR3 has 15 residues. The CDR3 DNA follows: TGTGCCAGCAGCGGACCCGGGACTAGCGGGAATGAGCAGTTCTTC. Amino acid sequence: CASSGPGTSGNEQFF.

This clone was detected only once. This chain uses TRBV7-9 with TRBJ1-1; no reliable D call. Germline V gene data show CDR1 as SEHNR and CDR2 as FQNEAQ (reference sequence). Trimming removed 1 base at V and 9 bases at J, with 12 bases between. The CDR3 length is 13 residues. CDR3 region: CASSLVGVDQAFF. The CDR3 DNA reads TGTGCCAGCAGCTTAGTCGGGGTCGACCAAGCTTTCTTT.

The V gene is TRBV19, the J gene TRBJ2-3; D ambiguous. Germline assignment: CDR1 LNHDA and CDR2 SQIVND (reference sequence). This CDR3 spans 12 amino acids. Trimming cost V 5 bases and J 3 bases, with 6 bases left between them. This chain's CDR3 is CASSWRTDTQYF. CDR3 coding DNA: TGTGCCAGTAGTTGGCGGACAGATACGCAGTATTTT.

The chain couples TRBV27 to TRBJ2-7; 13 bases map to TRBD2. Germline-derived CDR1 and CDR2 are MNHEY and SMNVEV (reference sequence). The CDR3 loop spans 18 amino acids. With 0 bases clipped from V and 5 bases from J, the junction kept 10 bases outside the gene matches. DNA for the CDR3: TGTGCCAGCAGTTTATCGTATGCCGGGACTAGCGGGAAACACGAGCAGTACTTC. Encoded protein: CASSLSYAGTSGKHEQYF.

The chain carries TRBV5-5 and TRBJ1-3; D remains ambiguous. The V end was cut by 4 bases, the J end by 0 bases, with 11 bases between. This CDR3 region has 15 residues. Germline CDR1 and CDR2: SGHKS and YYEKEE (reference sequence). The CDR3 DNA follows: TGTGCCAGCAGCCTAGATGAATTCTCTGGAAACACCATATATTTT. This codes for CASSLDEFSGNTIYF.

The chain has TRBV19 and TRBJ2-1; possibly TRBD2 for D (6 bases). V shed 5 bases and J shed 2 bases, with 13 bases lying between them. CDR1 is LNHDA, CDR2 SQIVND, per germline (reference sequence). The CDR3 is made up of 15 amino acids. The CDR3 spells CASSETRSPYNEQFF. Written as DNA, the CDR3 is TGTGCCAGTAGTGAGACTAGATCTCCCTACAATGAGCAGTTCTTC.

The chain recombines TRBV7-9 with TRBJ2-1, with TRBD2 matching over 7 bases. CDR1 is SEHNR and CDR2 is FQNEAQ in the germline V gene (reference sequence). V lost 5 bases to trimming and J lost 8 bases; unmatched junction nucleotides: 6. This CDR3 has 13 amino acids. The CDR3 bases are TGTGCCAGCAGCACCCGGCTAGCGGATGAGCAGTTCTTC. It specifies CASSTRLADEQFF.

V and J are TRBV11-1 and TRBJ2-5; 10 bases agree with TRBD2. The CDR3 extends over 14 amino acids. Germline CDR1 and CDR2: SGHAT and FQDESV (reference sequence). The V segment lost 5 bases and the J segment 4 bases; nucleotides outside the gene matches: 4. This CDR3 is CASSLLAGVETQYF. CDR3 nucleotides: TGTGCCAGCAGCCTTCTAGCGGGAGTAGAGACCCAGTACTTC.

The rearrangement links TRBV18 to TRBJ1-2; 12 nucleotides match TRBD1. V gave up 0 bases and J gave up 4 bases; unmatched junction bases: 6. Germline V gene data show CDR1 as KGHSH and CDR2 as LQKENI. CDR3 length: 17 residues. DNA for the CDR3: TGTGCCAGCTCACCACCGGGACAGGGGGCATTCGGCTATGGCTACACCTTC. This gives the protein CASSPPGQGAFGYGYTF.

The rearrangement uses TRBV2 and TRBJ2-4; a possible D gene is TRBD2 (5 bases). Germline loops: CDR1 SNHLY, CDR2 FYNNEI. This CDR3 is 15 amino acids long. Trimming removed 2 bases from V and 5 bases from J, with 13 bases in between. The CDR3 bases are TGTGCCAGCAGTGAAACCACCGGGATTCAAAACATTCAGTACTTC. Protein: CASSETTGIQNIQYF.

Details on this clone: Its ends do not fully match the called genes, so a read error is possible. V gene TRBV5-8 combines with J gene TRBJ2-7, with D perhaps assigned TRBD1 or TRBD2 (5 bases each). The germline V gene has CDR1 SGHTS and CDR2 YDEGEE. The CDR3 has 12 amino acids. CDR3 coding DNA: TGTGCCAGCAGCTTGGCCCAGGGACCGAAGACTTTC. This codes for CASSLAQGPKTF.

The J gene is TRBJ1-2, the V gene TRBV29-1; 7 positions match TRBD1. The germline V gene encodes CDR1 SQVTM and CDR2 ANQGSEA. The junction had 7 bases not matched to a gene; V was cut back by 2 bases and J by 7 bases. This CDR3 is built from 13 residues. CDR3 nucleotide sequence: TGCAGCGTTGAATCAGGGGGAGTCACTGGCTACACCTTC. Translation gives CSVESGGVTGYTF.

J is TRBJ1-3 and V is TRBV28, with D perhaps TRBD1 (5 bases). The CDR3 covers 15 residues. CDR1 is MDHEN and CDR2 is SYDVKM in the germline V gene. The V end lost 3 bases, the J end lost 9 bases, and 18 bases lay between the germline ends. The CDR3 sequence: CASSFRLPGMSTIYF. CDR3 coding DNA: TGTGCCAGCAGTTTTAGGCTCCCAGGGATGAGCACCATATATTTT.

The chain uses TRBV13 and TRBJ1-3; 7 bases fit TRBD1. CDR3 length equals 14 residues. With V trimmed by 5 bases and J by 11 bases, 12 bases remained unmatched. Germline CDR1 and CDR2: PRHDT and FYEKMQ (reference sequence). CDR3: CASSPHRGSDPIYF. CDR3 in DNA: TGTGCCAGCAGCCCCCACAGGGGTTCGGACCCCATATATTTT.

The chain is built from TRBV5-6 and TRBJ1-1; tentative D call: TRBD1 (5 bases). V was clipped by 3 bases and J by 5 bases, with 11 bases between them. There are 13 residues in the CDR3. The V gene's germline CDR1 is SGHDT and CDR2 YYEEEE. CDR3 in DNA: TGTGCCAGCAGCTGGGACGGTGAAACTGAAGCTTTCTTT. It specifies CASSWDGETEAFF.

The chain uses TRBV10-3 and TRBJ1-2; D ambiguous. Trimming took 0 bases from V and 8 from J, leaving 13 bases between them. Germline V gene data show CDR1 as ENHRY and CDR2 as SYGVKD. This CDR3 spans 14 amino acids. CDR3: CAISESSLADGYTF. The CDR3 nucleotides are TGTGCCATCAGTGAGTCGAGTCTGGCGGACGGCTACACCTTC.